The 28 T cell receptor beta chains given below trace back to one sample, sequenced in a study of beta chain features in type 1 diabetes (dated by TCRdb to 2017 to 2018). The library was produced with the immunoSEQ multiplex PCR assay. All of the isolated RNA was reverse transcribed with the High Capacity cDNA Reverse Transcription Kit, so expressed TCRB transcripts were sequenced. TCRdb limited this immuneACCESS table to in-frame rearrangements with V and J called. A share of clones is missing; checked studies link under half to unresolved V genes, and the rest is unexplained. The sample table shows just over 450,000 clones, and 30% are seen once. The ten top clones hold almost 0.065% of the sample. Sequencing was performed on naive CD4+ T cells from blood. Reading the label with the study, this specimen's cell subset or site is: true naive CD4+ T cells. These receptors originate from a man younger than 35 in good health.

This chain joins TRBV29-1 and TRBJ2-2; D gene uncertain. The CDR3 loop spans 15 amino acids. Germline V gene sequence: CDR1 SQVTM, CDR2 ANQGSEA. Between the trimmed V and J ends, which lost 1 base and 5 bases, there was a span of 14 bases. The CDR3 DNA follows: TGCAGCGTTGAAGTCACGTCTAGAAGAACCGGGGAGCTGTTTTTT. Amino acids: CSVEVTSRRTGELFF.

V gene TRBV6-5 combines with J gene TRBJ2-7, with D perhaps assigned TRBD1 or TRBD2 (5 bases each). The V and J ends lost 2 bases and 3 bases respectively, with 11 bases between them. The CDR3 spans 14 residues. CDR1 and CDR2 (germline): MNHEY, SVGAGI. CDR3 loop: CASSYNRDGYEQYF. CDR3 in DNA: TGTGCCAGCAGTTACAACCGGGACGGCTACGAGCAGTACTTC.

This clone turned up a few times. This chain connects TRBV6-4 to TRBJ2-3; maybe TRBD2 (6 bases). This CDR3 region has 16 residues. Germline V gives CDR1 MRHNA, CDR2 SNTAGT. Trimming stripped 6 bases from V and 3 bases from J, with 19 bases between. The CDR3: CASSPRGTSGTDTQYF. CDR3 bases: TGTGCCAGCAGCCCTCGGGGGACGAGTGGGACAGATACGCAGTATTTT.

In its sample, this clone was seen a few times. Other DNA sequences in this sample translate to the same CDR3. The V call is TRBV10-3, the J call TRBJ2-5; perhaps TRBD1 as D (6 bases). Germline V gene data show CDR1 as ENHRY and CDR2 as SYGVKD. This CDR3 is built from 13 residues. V was pared by 4 bases and J by 5 bases, with 11 bases between. This chain's CDR3 is CAISAQGGETQYF. The CDR3 coding sequence is TGTGCCATCAGTGCACAGGGTGGGGAGACCCAGTACTTC.

The J gene is TRBJ1-1, the V gene TRBV29-1; a possible D gene is TRBD1 (5 bases). CDR3 length: 14 amino acids. Germline V gene data show CDR1 as SQVTM and CDR2 as ANQGSEA. V lost 3 bases and J lost 1, with 12 bases in between. The CDR3 DNA reads as TGCAGCGTTGAGCGGGGGGGTCGGAACACTGAAGCTTTCTTT. Encoded protein: CSVERGGRNTEAFF.

The table lists this clone with a few counts. J is TRBJ1-3 and V is TRBV4-3; D ambiguous. Germline V gene lookup returns CDR1 LGHNA and CDR2 YSLEER. The ends were cut back, 1 base at V and 2 bases at J, with 6 bases in the middle. The CDR3 is 14 residues long. In DNA, the CDR3 is TGCGCCAGCAGCCAAGCCGGGACTGGAAACACCATATATTTT. This sequence encodes CASSQAGTGNTIYF.

This clone was recorded a few times. This sequence joins TRBV7-2 and TRBJ2-5; D is unclear. The CDR3 has 13 residues. V was shortened by 1 base and J by 0 bases, with 3 bases between the two germline ends. Germline CDR1 SGHTA, CDR2 FQGNSA. The CDR3 loop is CASSLGNQETQYF. In nucleotides, the CDR3 is TGTGCCAGCAGCTTAGGGAACCAAGAGACCCAGTACTTC.

This clone was seen only a few times. This chain uses TRBV30 with TRBJ2-1; no clear D. This CDR3 is 13 amino acids long. Germline V gene sequence: CDR1 GTSNPN, CDR2 SVGIG (reference sequence). The V gene lost 8 bases and the J gene lost 0 bases, with 11 bases spanning the gap. CDR3 bases: TGTGCCCACGCGGAAAGCTCCTACAATGAGCAGTTCTTC. Its translation: CAHAESSYNEQFF.

The chain has TRBV6-5 and TRBJ2-4, with 7 bases aligning to TRBD1. The germline V gene has CDR1 MNHEY and CDR2 SVGAGI. The CDR3 length is 14 residues. J was trimmed by 8 bases and V by 10 bases; bases with no gene match: 14. The CDR3 nucleotides read TGTGCCACCACTGATACGGGACAGATGCACATTCAGTACTTC. Its protein product is CATTDTGQMHIQYF.

This clone has just a few counts. The J gene is TRBJ2-5, the V gene TRBV5-4, with 9 bases lining up with TRBD1. The J segment lost 5 bases and the V segment lost 4 bases, leaving 6 bases of the junction unmatched. The CDR3 is made up of 14 amino acids. Germline V CDR1 and CDR2: SGHNT, YYREEE (reference sequence). CDR3 sequence (DNA): TGTGCCAGCAGCACCGGGACAGGGTGGGAGACCCAGTACTTC. Protein sequence: CASSTGTGWETQYF.

The rearrangement uses TRBV21-1 and TRBJ2-5. TRBV21-1 is classified as a pseudogene. The CDR3 runs to 13 residues. The CDR3 coding sequence is TGTGCCAGTTCAGCCCTGTACCAAGAGACCCAGTACTTC. Protein product: CASSALYQETQYF.

This chain connects TRBV5-1 to TRBJ2-7, with D unclear. This CDR3 is 14 amino acids long. Trimming stripped 0 bases from V and 3 bases from J, with 10 bases between. In germline, CDR1 is SGHRS, CDR2 YFSETQ. CDR3 loop: CASSLEWLIYEQYF. The CDR3, as DNA: TGCGCCAGCAGCTTGGAATGGCTGATCTACGAGCAGTACTTC.

J is TRBJ2-5 and V is TRBV29-1; 12 nucleotides align to TRBD1. This CDR3 is 14 amino acids long. The germline CDR1 and CDR2 sequences are SQVTM and ANQGSEA. After removal of 6 bases from V and 5 bases from J, the junction contained 7 bases not matched to a gene. DNA of the CDR3: TGCAGCGTAGAGGGACAGGGGGCGCGGGAGACCCAGTACTTC. Translated, it gives CSVEGQGARETQYF. Together with reference TRBV29-1 and TRBJ2-5, the CDR3 gives the full variable domain: SAVISQKPSRDICQRGTSLTIQCQVDSQVTMMFWYRQQPGQSLTLIATANQGSEATYESGFVIDKFPISRPNLTFSTLTVSNMSPEDSSIYLCSVEGQGARETQYFGPGTRLLVL.

This chain joins TRBV7-2 and TRBJ2-5; 8 nucleotides agree with TRBD1. This CDR3 is built from 15 residues. V dropped 3 bases and J dropped 4; count of bases not matched to a gene: 7. Germline CDR1 reads SGHTA; CDR2 reads FQGNSA. CDR3 nucleotide sequence: TGTGCCAGCAGCTTGGGCCAGGGGACAGGAGAGACCCAGTACTTC. Its protein is CASSLGQGTGETQYF.

V is TRBV9 and J is TRBJ2-3; the D gene is possibly TRBD2 (6 bases). Germline V gene data show CDR1 as SGDLS and CDR2 as YYNGEE. V was clipped by 1 base and J by 6 bases, with 24 bases between them. There are 18 residues in the CDR3. The CDR3 is CASSVKDGGPRRSDTQYF. Here the CDR3 DNA reads TGTGCCAGCAGCGTAAAGGACGGGGGACCGCGCCGCTCTGATACGCAGTATTTT.

This clone was counted once. The J gene is TRBJ2-3, the V gene TRBV9; no clear D. The length of the CDR3 is 12 residues. Looked up from germline, CDR1 is SGDLS and CDR2 is YYNGEE. Trimming pared 4 bases from V and 2 bases from J, leaving 5 bases between. CDR3 sequence: CASSSVTDTQYF. The CDR3 DNA reads TGTGCCAGCAGCTCCGTCACAGATACGCAGTATTTT. The complete variable domain, with remaining parts taken from reference TRBV9 and TRBJ2-3, reads DSGVTQTPKHLITATGQRVTLRCSPRSGDLSVYWYQQSLDQGLQFLIQYYNGEERAKGNILERFSAQQFPDLHSELNLSSLELGDSALYFCASSSVTDTQYFGPGTRLTVL.

This clone was detected only a few times. The V and J genes are TRBV18 and TRBJ2-7; 7 bases align to TRBD2. Trimming removed 2 bases from V and 2 bases from J; junction bases left unmatched: 6. The V gene's germline CDR1 is KGHSH and CDR2 LQKENI. The CDR3 loop spans 15 amino acids. CDR3 loop: CASSPSREAAYEQYF. DNA of the CDR3: TGTGCCAGCTCACCATCACGGGAGGCGGCCTACGAGCAGTACTTC.

The V call is TRBV6-5, the J call TRBJ2-7, with 8 bases lining up with TRBD2. This CDR3 is 15 amino acids long. Trimming took 0 bases from V and 6 from J; bases not matched to a gene: 7. CDR1 is MNHEY and CDR2 is SVGAGI in the germline V gene. CDR3 sequence: CASSYSSGGRAEQYF. The CDR3 DNA reads TGTGCCAGCAGTTACTCGTCGGGAGGGAGGGCCGAGCAGTACTTC.

This chain connects TRBV18 to TRBJ2-1; D possibly uses TRBD1 or TRBD2 (6 bases each). Trimming stripped 6 bases from V and 0 bases from J, with 21 bases between. The CDR3 consists of 18 residues. Per germline, CDR1 KGHSH and CDR2 LQKENI. CDR3: CASSTEGGSGVSYNEQFF. In nucleotides, the CDR3 is TGTGCCAGCTCCACGGAAGGGGGGTCGGGAGTCTCCTACAATGAGCAGTTCTTC. Filled out from reference TRBV18 and TRBJ2-1, the complete variable domain reads NAGVMQNPRHLVRRRGQEARLRCSPMKGHSHVYWYRQLPEEGLKFMVYLQKENIIDESGMPKERFSAEFPKEGPSILRIQQVVRGDSAAYFCASSTEGGSGVSYNEQFFGPGTRLTVL.

The chain has TRBV6-6 and TRBJ2-1; D not resolved. With 4 bases removed from V and 9 bases from J, the gap between germline ends came to 16 bases. The CDR3 spans 14 residues. CDR1 and CDR2 from the germline V gene are MNHNY and SVGAGI (reference sequence). CDR3 DNA: TGTGCCAGCAGTTTCGAATCCCAGGATTTTGAGCAGTTCTTC. Residues: CASSFESQDFEQFF.

V and J are TRBV7-3 and TRBJ2-1, with 9 bases identical to TRBD2. V shed 2 bases, J shed 7 bases, and the junction held 9 bases outside the gene matches. The V gene's germline CDR1 is SGHTA and CDR2 FQGTGA. This CDR3 has 16 residues. For the CDR3, the DNA is TGTGCCAGCAGCTTAGTAGTTAGCGGGAGTTCGAATGAGCAGTTCTTC. This gives the protein CASSLVVSGSSNEQFF. Supplemented by reference TRBV7-3 and TRBJ2-1, the full variable domain reads GAGVSQTPSNKVTEKGKYVELRCDPISGHTALYWYRQSLGQGPEFLIYFQGTGAADDSGLPNDRFFAVRPEGSVSTLKIQRTERGDSAVYLCASSLVVSGSSNEQFFGPGTRLTVL.

V is TRBV7-9 and J is TRBJ2-5, with D perhaps TRBD2 (6 bases). CDR3 length: 16 amino acids. The V end lost 4 bases, the J end lost 0 bases, and 15 bases lay between the germline ends. Germline CDR1 and CDR2: SEHNR and FQNEAQ (reference sequence). The CDR3: CASSSLPGTHQETQYF. CDR3 DNA sequence: TGTGCCAGCAGCTCGCTGCCCGGGACTCACCAAGAGACCCAGTACTTC.

There are a few counts of this clone. V and J are TRBV6-6 and TRBJ2-7, with 7 bases fitting TRBD2. The germline CDR1 and CDR2 sequences are MNHNY and SVGAGI (reference sequence). The CDR3 contains 14 residues. With V trimmed by 0 bases and J by 6 bases, 5 bases remained unmatched. This chain's CDR3 is CASSYSAGVSEQYF. The CDR3 DNA is TGTGCCAGCAGTTACTCGGCGGGAGTAAGCGAGCAGTACTTC.

The rearrangement uses TRBV6-1 and TRBJ1-4; D not resolved. The germline CDR1 and CDR2 sequences are MNHNS and SASEGT. With 4 bases removed from V and 1 base from J, the gap between germline ends came to 10 bases. There are 15 residues in the CDR3. CDR3 sequence reads: CASSVPDGTNEKLFF. The CDR3 region has the DNA TGTGCCAGCAGTGTACCGGACGGAACTAATGAAAAACTGTTTTTT.

The chain links TRBV11-1 to TRBJ2-1; tentatively, D is TRBD2 (5 bases). CDR3 length: 14 amino acids. Germline assignment: CDR1 SGHAT and CDR2 FQDESV (reference sequence). V lost 0 bases, J lost 7 bases, and 10 bases lay in between. CDR3 nucleotide sequence: TGTGCCAGCAGCTTAGCGGGAGCCAGGAATGAGCAGTTCTTC. It codes for CASSLAGARNEQFF.

Worth noting for this clone: An end of the junction does not agree with germline; a read error may underlie this. The J gene is TRBJ2-1, the V gene TRBV7-9, with 7 bases matching TRBD2. The CDR3 is 13 residues long. The germline gives CDR1 SEHNR, CDR2 FQNEAQ (reference sequence). CDR3 sequence: CASSLEGRRGRVF. The CDR3 DNA follows: TGTGCCAGCAGCTTAGAAGGCCGCCGTGGGAGGGTCTTC.

The chain has TRBV15 and TRBJ2-1; TRBD1 matches 7 bases. Germline V gives CDR1 LNHNV, CDR2 YYDKDF (reference sequence). V dropped 0 bases and J dropped 8; count of bases not matched to a gene: 1. The CDR3 has 13 amino acids. CDR3: CATSREGGYEQFF. CDR3 nucleotides: TGTGCCACCAGCAGAGAAGGGGGCTATGAGCAGTTCTTC.

V usage is TRBV19 and J usage is TRBJ1-2, with D maybe TRBD1 (5 bases). From germline, CDR1 is LNHDA and CDR2 SQIVND (reference sequence). V gave up 3 bases and J gave up 8 bases, with 10 bases separating them. This CDR3 comprises 12 residues. The CDR3 nucleotides are TGTGCCAGTAGTATGACAGTGTCGGGCTACACCTTC. Its translation: CASSMTVSGYTF.